This passage covers 9 T cell receptor beta chains from one sample sequenced in a study of blood T cell repertoires in COVID-19. Generated by immunoSEQ multiplex PCR, the TCRdb table keeps only in-frame clones and is missing some. The table has hundreds of thousands of clones, around 89% seen once. Sequenced: peripheral blood. The origin of the receptors is a woman aged 40 to 55 with COVID-19, enrolled during active disease.

The V and J genes are TRBV7-2 and TRBJ2-7; 7 bases map to TRBD1. The V segment lost 1 base and the J segment 6 bases; nucleotides outside the gene matches: 21. Looked up from germline, CDR1 is SGHTA and CDR2 is FQGNSA. This CDR3 is built from 19 residues. CDR3 DNA: TGTGCCAGCAGCTTAGGGACAGGCCGCCTACTTGGGGCTACGCGCGAGCAGTACTTC. Its translation: CASSLGTGRLLGATREQYF. Filled out from reference TRBV7-2 and TRBJ2-7, the complete variable domain reads GAGVSQSPSNKVTEKGKDVELRCDPISGHTALYWYRQSLGQGLEFLIYFQGNSAPDKSGLPSDRFSAERTGGSVSTLTIQRTQQEDSAVYLCASSLGTGRLLGATREQYFGPGTRLTVT.

V is TRBV7-2 and J is TRBJ1-5, with D possibly matching TRBD1 (6 bases). The CDR3 contains 13 residues. Germline lookup yields CDR1 SGHTA and CDR2 FQGNSA. V lost 5 bases and J 7 bases, leaving 12 bases between the germline ends. As DNA, the CDR3 is TGTGCCAGCAGCCCTAGGGACAACCAGCCCCAGCATTTT. Protein product: CASSPRDNQPQHF.

For the CDR3, the DNA is TGTGCCAGCAGCTTAGCGGTCGGGTTGAACACTGAAGCTTTCTTT. It yields the protein CASSLAVGLNTEAFF. This chain uses TRBV7-2 with TRBJ1-1; no definite D call. Germline V gene data show CDR1 as SGHTA and CDR2 as FQGNSA. The CDR3 has 15 amino acids. The V gene lost 0 bases and the J gene lost 0 bases, with 8 bases spanning the gap.

The chain joins TRBV7-3 to TRBJ2-1, with 7 bases that match TRBD1. This CDR3 has 16 amino acids. With 5 bases clipped from V and 6 bases from J, the junction kept 13 bases outside the gene matches. Germline V gives CDR1 SGHTA, CDR2 FQGTGA. CDR3 sequence reads: CASSQRQGPLANEQFF. The CDR3 DNA reads as TGTGCCAGCAGCCAACGACAGGGACCCCTTGCCAATGAGCAGTTCTTC.

This clone was found once. V usage is TRBV27 and J usage is TRBJ1-1; 8 bases are shared with TRBD1. Germline V gene lookup returns CDR1 MNHEY and CDR2 SMNVEV (reference sequence). V shed 4 bases, J shed 3 bases, and the junction held 4 bases outside the gene matches. CDR3 length equals 14 residues. This CDR3 reads CASSSRGQDTEAFF. As DNA, the CDR3 is TGTGCCAGCAGTTCCAGGGGGCAGGACACTGAAGCTTTCTTT.

A single count supports this clone. The rearrangement joins TRBV28 to TRBJ2-7; TRBD1 is a possible D gene (5 bases). The CDR3 is made up of 18 amino acids. Per the germline V gene, CDR1 is MDHEN and CDR2 is SYDVKM. V gave up 3 bases and J gave up 0 bases, with 21 bases separating them. The CDR3 region is CASSFGPRGRSSSYEQYF. CDR3 DNA: TGTGCCAGCAGTTTTGGCCCTAGGGGCCGGAGTAGCTCCTACGAGCAGTACTTC.

V and J are TRBV6-5 and TRBJ1-5; the D gene is possibly TRBD1 (6 bases). The germline V gene encodes CDR1 MNHEY and CDR2 SVGAGI. The V end lost 11 bases, the J end lost 0 bases, and 14 bases lay between the germline ends. This CDR3 has 14 residues. CDR3 in amino acids: CAGNTGLSNQPQHF. In DNA form, the CDR3 reads TGTGCCGGAAATACAGGGCTTAGCAATCAGCCCCAGCATTTT.

The chain carries TRBV5-4 and TRBJ1-2, with 8 bases lining up with TRBD1. This CDR3 contains 14 residues. Germline assignment: CDR1 SGHNT and CDR2 YYREEE (reference sequence). The V gene end was trimmed by 2 bases and the J gene end by 8 bases; junction bases not matched to a gene: 8. This chain's CDR3 is CASSFSDRGYGYTF. CDR3 nucleotides: TGTGCCAGCAGCTTCTCAGACAGGGGTTACGGCTACACCTTC.

This clone was seen a few times. The rearrangement links TRBV6-2 or TRBV6-3 to TRBJ1-2, with D perhaps matching TRBD1 (6 bases). CDR3 length: 16 residues. Germline CDR1 reads MNHEY; CDR2 reads SVGEGT. Trimming left V 2 bases short and J 8 bases short, with 21 bases between. In DNA, the CDR3 is TGTGCCAGCAGTTACCGCCAGACAGGCACCGTCCAGGGCTACACCTTC. It yields the protein CASSYRQTGTVQGYTF.